These 8 T cell receptor beta chains share one sample of origin, sequenced in a study of CD8+ T cells in alopecia areata. This sample's treatment: oral pan-JAK inhibitor, 5-10 mg twice daily. RNA was extracted and reverse transcribed into cDNA as the sequencing template. Clones were read by immunoSEQ multiplex PCR, and TCRdb kept only the in-frame ones, dropping some. The table records under 150,000 clones, about four fifths of them present only once. Specimen: CD8+ T cells sorted from blood, collected at week 4, from a patient treated with tofacitinib. The source is a human donor with alopecia areata.

Remarks on this clone: Additional DNA sequences in this sample encode the identical CDR3. The gene calls are TRBV4-2 and TRBJ2-7, with TRBD1 as a possible D gene (6 bases). V was shortened by 0 bases and J by 0 bases, with 12 bases between the two germline ends. The CDR3 extends over 16 amino acids. Germline CDR1 is LGHNA and CDR2 is YNFKEQ. CDR3 bases: TGTGCCAGCAGCCAAGAATCGCAGGGGAGCTCCTACGAGCAGTACTTC. Its protein product is CASSQESQGSSYEQYF.

The chain recombines TRBV30 with TRBJ2-5; 8 positions match TRBD1. Germline CDR1 and CDR2: GTSNPN and SVGIG (reference sequence). The CDR3 spans 16 residues. Trimming at V came to 0 bases and at J to 2 bases, leaving 8 bases not matched to a gene. The CDR3 DNA sequence: TGTGCCTGGAGTGTAGGCCCAGGGGGCCCTCAAGAGACCCAGTACTTC. Amino acids: CAWSVGPGGPQETQYF.

This chain joins TRBV7-9 and TRBJ1-4; TRBD1 agrees at 9 bases. V was clipped by 5 bases and J by 6 bases; unmatched bases: 7. This CDR3 comprises 15 residues. The V gene's germline CDR1 is SEHNR and CDR2 FQNEAQ (reference sequence). This chain's CDR3 is CASSARDRADEKLFF. The CDR3 DNA follows: TGTGCCAGCAGCGCCCGGGACAGGGCGGATGAAAAACTGTTTTTT.

The chain combines TRBV7-2 with TRBJ2-1; D possibly corresponds to TRBD1 (5 bases). CDR3 length equals 12 residues. Germline V gives CDR1 SGHTA, CDR2 FQGNSA. Trimming shortened V by 6 bases and J by 3 bases, and 6 bases separated the two germline ends. CDR3 residues: CASSTGYNEQFF. The CDR3 DNA follows: TGTGCCAGCAGTACAGGCTACAATGAGCAGTTCTTC.

This clone showed up just a few times. J is TRBJ2-5 and V is TRBV11-2; 7 bases match TRBD1. From germline, CDR1 is SGHAT and CDR2 FQNNGV. Unmatched junction bases numbered 3, after V lost 5 bases and J lost 0 bases. The CDR3 has 14 amino acids. CDR3 loop: CASSRQGDQETQYF. DNA for the CDR3: TGTGCCAGCAGCAGACAGGGTGACCAAGAGACCCAGTACTTC.

The chain employs TRBV5-8 and TRBJ1-5, with 9 bases lining up with TRBD1. The CDR3 covers 14 residues. V trimming: 0 bases; J trimming: 7 bases; junction bases outside the gene matches: 2. Germline assignment: CDR1 SGHTS and CDR2 YDEGEE. DNA for the CDR3: TGTGCCAGCAGCTTGGGACAGGGGGGACAGCCCCAGCATTTT. Protein sequence: CASSLGQGGQPQHF.

The rearrangement links TRBV4-1 to TRBJ1-6; 8 nucleotides line up with TRBD1. The length of the CDR3 is 13 residues. Trimming cost V 4 bases and J 7 bases; bases outside gene matches: 0. In germline, CDR1 is MGHRA, CDR2 YSYEKL. The CDR3 region has the DNA TGCGCCAGCAGCCGACAGGGGAATTCACCCCTCCACTTT. Translated: CASSRQGNSPLHF.

The chain joins TRBV7-2 to TRBJ1-5; a possible D gene is TRBD1 (5 bases). The CDR3 consists of 14 residues. Germline assignment: CDR1 SGHTA and CDR2 FQGNSA. Trimming cost V 5 bases and J 4 bases, with 12 bases left between them. CDR3: CASSPGRGNQPQHF. CDR3 coding DNA: TGTGCCAGCAGCCCCGGGCGGGGGAATCAGCCCCAGCATTTT.